This T cell receptor beta chain was sequenced for a study of blood T cell repertoires in COVID-19. Clones were sequenced by immunoSEQ multiplex PCR, and TCRdb holds only the in-frame ones, with some missing. The sample records 150,000 to 200,000 clones, about 80% being singletons. The germline V gene has CDR1 LNHDA and CDR2 SQIVND (reference sequence). The CDR3 spans 13 residues. V lost 0 bases and J lost 5, with 5 bases in between. The chain has TRBV19 and TRBJ2-1, with a tentative D call TRBD1 (5 bases). The TCR was taken from a human donor with acute or convalescent COVID-19. The donor label of this sample is uncertain. Sequencing was carried out using peripheral blood. The CDR3 region is CASSIDRDNEQFF. In nucleotides, the CDR3 is TGTGCCAGTAGTATAGACAGGGACAATGAGCAGTTCTTC. Full variable domain (missing parts from reference TRBV19 and TRBJ2-1): DGGITQSPKYLFRKEGQNVTLSCEQNLNHDAMYWYRQDPGQGLRLIYYSQIVNDFQKGDIAEGYSVSREKKESFPLTVTSAQKNPTAFYLCASSIDRDNEQFFGPGTRLTVL.